The rows below give T cell receptor beta chains drawn from one sample of a study of T cell repertoires in cytomegalovirus infection. TCRdb used MiXCR to reprocess the reads, holding one entry per CDR3 protein. This sample has about 300,000 distinct CDR3 sequences, with around 10% found just once. What was sequenced was PBMCs. Receptors were obtained from a human donor in good health (CMV status not recorded). Some clones in this sample may be carry-over from other donors' samples. Each CDR3 is given with its conserved first and last residue. The order of the fields is CDR3 protein, clone size, V gene. Only part of the rows carry a size: once, few, many, or a class if the clone is expanded.

CDR3: CASSVGGQENYNEQFF
size: .
V: TRBV9

CDR3: CASSPGLAGTNTDTQYF
size: many
V: TRBV6-5

CDR3: CASSEGYTGELFF
size: many
V: TRBV25-1

CDR3: CASSTGRNNEQFF
size: many
V: TRBV19

CDR3: CASSDHSYGYTF
size: .
V: TRBV6-6

CDR3: CASEDHSGANVLTF
size: many
V: TRBV6-2/TRBV6-3

CDR3: CASSSYRLGDTGELFF
size: many
V: TRBV5-6

CDR3: CASSRYREYNEQFF
size: many
V: TRBV6-5

CDR3: CASKAGGSPGELFF
size: many
V: TRBV25-1

CDR3: CASSHRDGESNTQYF
size: many
V: TRBV7-2

CDR3: CSARDNGQGTGELFF
size: few
V: TRBV20-1

CDR3: CASSRGSFRGGYGYTF
size: .
V: TRBV3-1

CDR3: CASGGHEQFF
size: few
V: TRBV9

CDR3: CSARDGSSPGGEQFF
size: few
V: TRBV20-1

CDR3: CASGDQGFKQFF
size: .
V: TRBV2

CDR3: CAGRDRGPVGANEQFF
size: many
V: TRBV7-9

CDR3: CASSYFGGESGYTF
size: many
V: TRBV6-6

CDR3: CAISETLGPRGGYTF
size: .
V: TRBV10-3

CDR3: CSADGTGDSYEQYF
size: .
V: TRBV20-1

CDR3: CSVNAPGGGTEAFF
size: many
V: TRBV29-1

CDR3: CASSPPKAGGVNEQFF
size: many
V: TRBV18

CDR3: CASRAIGFDTQYF
size: .
V: TRBV6-5

CDR3: CASSQGTGDPPQHF
size: .
V: TRBV3-1

CDR3: CASSDRGPTYGYTF
size: many
V: TRBV28

CDR3: CSASELSSYNSPLHF
size: once
V: TRBV20-1

CDR3: CASSISPGQGETQYF
size: many
V: TRBV7-8

CDR3: CASSLAEGYGYTF
size: many
V: TRBV6-6

CDR3: CSVGGQPQHF
size: .
V: TRBV29-1

CDR3: CASSRGINTDTQYF
size: many
V: TRBV6-2/TRBV6-3

CDR3: CASSLAADTQYF
size: many
V: TRBV28

CDR3: CASSLARGRFSNTEAFF
size: many
V: TRBV7-2

CDR3: CSARGGTSNQPQHF
size: few
V: TRBV20-1